This T cell receptor (beta chain) came from a study of shared clonotypes between healthy human individuals. Deletions cut 2 bases from V and 3 bases from J, with 7 bases between. The CDR3 extends over 12 amino acids. Germline V CDR1 and CDR2: SQVTM, ANQGSEA. Here immunoSEQ multiplex PCR was the method, and the copy in TCRdb shows in-frame clones only, minus some. The sample has approximately 650,000 clones, just under 97% seen once. Terminally differentiated effector memory CD45RA+ cells were excluded from the naive CD8 cells, which were CD45RO-negative and positively selected for CCR7. This clone was found once.

The TCR originated in a woman younger than 45 in good health. The sequencing sample was made of naive CD8+ T cells sorted from blood. The rearrangement links TRBV29-1 to TRBJ1-1; D not certain. The CDR3 spells CSVETWDTEAFF. In nucleotides, the CDR3 is TGCAGCGTTGAAACGTGGGACACTGAAGCTTTCTTT. Complete variable domain (other parts from reference TRBV29-1 and TRBJ1-1): SAVISQKPSRDICQRGTSLTIQCQVDSQVTMMFWYRQQPGQSLTLIATANQGSEATYESGFVIDKFPISRPNLTFSTLTVSNMSPEDSSIYLCSVETWDTEAFFGQGTRLTVV.